The 8 T cell receptor beta chains reported below all come from one sample, sequenced in a study of control samples from healthy donors and cancer patients. Produced via immunoSEQ multiplex PCR; TCRdb's table is partial and in-frame only. Here the sample spans more than 85,000 clones, 90% being singletons. The material sequenced was blood. These receptors were taken from a human donor in good health. The donor label of this sample is uncertain.

The gene calls are TRBV27 and TRBJ2-3; tentatively, D is TRBD2 (6 bases). The CDR3 is made up of 17 amino acids. Trimming stripped 2 bases from V and 6 bases from J, with 21 bases between. Germline-derived CDR1 and CDR2 are MNHEY and SMNVEV (reference sequence). The CDR3 DNA sequence: TGTGCCAGCAGTTTAACTACCGGGACGGGGGTATCGGATACGCAGTATTTT. It codes for CASSLTTGTGVSDTQYF.

The CDR3 sequence: CASSWTEGTDTQYF. The CDR3 DNA follows: TGTGCCAGCAGCTGGACAGAGGGAACAGATACGCAGTATTTT. The chain has TRBV5-5 and TRBJ2-3, with TRBD1 as a possible D gene (6 bases). This CDR3 is 14 amino acids long. The germline V gene encodes CDR1 SGHKS and CDR2 YYEKEE (reference sequence). Trimming pared 3 bases from V and 3 bases from J, leaving 11 bases between. The variable domain in full, completed from reference TRBV5-5 and TRBJ2-3, reads DAGVTQSPTHLIKTRGQQVTLRCSPISGHKSVSWYQQVLGQGPQFIFQYYEKEERGRGNFPDRFSARQFPNYSSELNVNALLLGDSALYLCASSWTEGTDTQYFGPGTRLTVL.

The CDR3 sequence is CAWQAKDRDYEQYF. CDR3 nucleotides: TGTGCCTGGCAAGCGAAGGACAGGGACTACGAGCAGTACTTC. The V and J genes are TRBV30 and TRBJ2-7, with 8 nucleotides matching TRBD1. V shed 5 bases, J shed 3 bases, and the junction held 9 bases outside the gene matches. Germline V CDR1 and CDR2: GTSNPN, SVGIG (reference sequence). The CDR3 contains 14 residues.

CDR3 sequence reads: CASSLAREAYYNEQFF. The CDR3 DNA is TGTGCCAGCAGCTTAGCGAGGGAGGCCTACTACAATGAGCAGTTCTTC. The V call is TRBV7-6, the J call TRBJ2-1; D may be TRBD2 (6 bases). Germline CDR1 and CDR2: SGHVS and FNYEAQ. The CDR3 has 16 residues. V dropped 0 bases and J dropped 3 bases, with 12 bases sitting between them.

This sequence joins TRBV5-4 and TRBJ1-2, with TRBD1 matching over 9 bases. The CDR3 consists of 19 residues. Germline loops: CDR1 SGHNT, CDR2 YYREEE (reference sequence). With 0 bases clipped from V and 5 bases from J, the junction kept 17 bases outside the gene matches. The CDR3 loop reads CASSLAVSDTGGAHYGYTF. CDR3 DNA: TGTGCCAGCAGCTTGGCCGTAAGTGACACAGGGGGCGCGCATTATGGCTACACCTTC.

The chain combines TRBV30 with TRBJ1-3; D gene uncertain. The CDR3 totals 13 residues. Trimming shortened V by 2 bases and J by 14 bases, and 19 bases separated the two germline ends. Germline V gene sequence: CDR1 GTSNPN, CDR2 SVGIG (reference sequence). CDR3 DNA sequence: TGTGCCTGGAGTTCAGCGGGCCTTGGGCGCGTATATTTT. Translation gives CAWSSAGLGRVYF.

The V call is TRBV19, the J call TRBJ2-2; D might be TRBD2 (6 bases). Germline values: CDR1 LNHDA, CDR2 SQIVND (reference sequence). The V end was cut by 1 base, the J end by 6 bases, with 6 bases between. The CDR3 runs 13 residues. CDR3 bases: TGTGCCAGTAGTATAGCGGGGGCCGGGGAGCTGTTTTTT. This translates into CASSIAGAGELFF.

The J gene is TRBJ1-3, the V gene TRBV7-8, with D tentatively TRBD1 (6 bases). V was shortened by 4 bases and J by 4 bases, with 17 bases between the two germline ends. The CDR3 is 16 amino acids. Germline-derived CDR1 and CDR2 are SGHVS and FQNEAQ. The CDR3 is CASSWGAGVLGNTIYF. Written as DNA, the CDR3 is TGTGCCAGCAGCTGGGGGGCGGGGGTGTTAGGAAACACCATATATTTT.